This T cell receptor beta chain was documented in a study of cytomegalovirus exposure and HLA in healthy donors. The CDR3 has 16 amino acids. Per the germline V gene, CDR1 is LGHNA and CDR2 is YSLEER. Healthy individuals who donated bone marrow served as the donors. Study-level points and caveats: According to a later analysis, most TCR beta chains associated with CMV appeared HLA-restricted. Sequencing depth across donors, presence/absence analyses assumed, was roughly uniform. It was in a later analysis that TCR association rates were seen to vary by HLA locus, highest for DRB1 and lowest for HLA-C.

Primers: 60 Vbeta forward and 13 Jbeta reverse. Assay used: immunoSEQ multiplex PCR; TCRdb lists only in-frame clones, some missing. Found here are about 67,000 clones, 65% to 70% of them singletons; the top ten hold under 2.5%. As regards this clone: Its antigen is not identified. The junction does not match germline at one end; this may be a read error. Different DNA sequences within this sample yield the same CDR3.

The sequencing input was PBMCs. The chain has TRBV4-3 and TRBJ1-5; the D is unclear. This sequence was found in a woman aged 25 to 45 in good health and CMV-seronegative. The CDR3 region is CASSPTGPADNQPQHF. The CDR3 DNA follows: TGCGCCAGCAGCCCCACTGGGCCGGCCGACAATCAGCCCCAACATTTT.